The 2 T cell receptor beta chains below were found in one sample sequenced in a study of blood T cells in healthy people across ages. With a J-beta primer mix and a sample-barcoded 5' primer, a second PCR ran about 7 to 12 cycles. Via MiXCR, TCRdb re-called the 5' RACE reads, giving one row per CDR3 protein. This sample has about 1.4 million distinct CDR3 sequences, with 55% to 75% found just once. Sequences were obtained from blood. The source of these receptors is a young man in good health.

J is TRBJ2-7 and V is TRBV7-2; TRBD2 agrees at 9 bases. This CDR3 is 18 amino acids long. The V segment lost 5 bases and the J segment 2 bases; nucleotides outside the gene matches: 16. From germline, CDR1 is SGHTA and CDR2 FQGNSA. The CDR3 DNA reads as TGTGCCAGCAGCCCGTCAACTAGGATCGGACTAGCGACCTACGAGCAGTACTTC. Residues: CASSPSTRIGLATYEQYF. Complete variable domain (other parts from reference TRBV7-2 and TRBJ2-7): GAGVSQSPSNKVTEKGKDVELRCDPISGHTALYWYRQSLGQGLEFLIYFQGNSAPDKSGLPSDRFSAERTGGSVSTLTIQRTQQEDSAVYLCASSPSTRIGLATYEQYFGPGTRLTVT.

The V call is TRBV7-2, the J call TRBJ2-1; D unresolved. This CDR3 contains 15 residues. Trimming removed 6 bases from V and 2 bases from J, with 14 bases in between. Germline-derived CDR1 and CDR2 are SGHTA and FQGNSA. CDR3 bases: TGTGCCAGCAGAACAGCCGGCTCTACCTACAATGAGCAGTTCTTC. Translation gives CASRTAGSTYNEQFF.